What follows is one TCR beta chain and its context. Constant-segment primers served in 5'RACE that generated TCR alpha and TCR beta cDNA libraries bearing sample barcodes and UMIs. One entry per CDR3 protein, called by TCRdb with MiXCR from the 5' RACE reads. This sample yields 350,000 to 500,000 distinct CDR3 sequences, of which over 15% are seen a single time; about 8.1% belongs to the top ten. This record belongs to a study of T-cell memory formation after mild COVID-19. The CDR3 loop spans 16 amino acids. Germline values: CDR1 LGHNA, CDR2 YNFKEQ. Germline trimming cut 4 bases from V and 6 bases from J; bases unmatched to any gene: 14.

This sequence originates from an adult woman who had mild COVID-19 (a few samples of this study predate the infection). Cell type and time point are not known. Sequenced sample: PBMCs or a T cell subset sorted from them (not recorded which). This chain links TRBV4-2 with TRBJ1-2, with 7 bases fitting TRBD1. The CDR3 sequence: CASSRNLAGTVNGYTF. In DNA, the CDR3 is TGTGCCAGCAGCCGCAACCTCGCAGGGACAGTTAATGGCTACACCTTC.